The 29 T cell receptor beta chains given below trace back to one sample, sequenced in a study of CD8+ T cells in alopecia areata. Sequencing relied on a cDNA template that was reverse transcribed from extracted RNA. Sequencing used immunoSEQ multiplex PCR; TCRdb keeps in-frame clones, though not all of them. The table lists some 110,000 clones, around two fifths of them singletons. Sample: CD4+ T cells sorted from blood. The receptor source for this set is a human donor with alopecia areata.

This clone turned up a few times. V gene TRBV18 combines with J gene TRBJ2-5; perhaps TRBD1 as D (6 bases). Germline assignment: CDR1 KGHSH and CDR2 LQKENI. Trimming removed 2 bases from V and 5 bases from J, with 12 bases in between. This CDR3 spans 14 amino acids. CDR3 sequence reads: CASSPTTGWETQYF. The CDR3 DNA is TGTGCCAGCTCACCAACTACAGGGTGGGAGACCCAGTACTTC.

This clone was counted a few times. The chain is built from TRBV19 and TRBJ1-1; D not certain. The CDR3 covers 13 residues. Germline V CDR1 and CDR2: LNHDA, SQIVND (reference sequence). Trimming removed 7 bases from V and 10 bases from J, with 19 bases in between. The CDR3 loop reads CASKIDPTRGAFF. The CDR3 bases are TGTGCCAGTAAGATCGACCCGACTAGAGGAGCTTTCTTT.

The CDR3: CASSFGGTSYNEQFF. CDR3 DNA sequence: TGTGCCAGCAGTTTCGGGGGGACGTCTTACAATGAGCAGTTCTTC. J is TRBJ2-1 and V is TRBV7-2; 7 nucleotides match TRBD2. CDR3 size: 15 residues. Germline CDR1 reads SGHTA; CDR2 reads FQGNSA. J gave up 4 bases and V 6 bases, and 9 bases lay outside the gene matches.

The chain couples TRBV4-2 to TRBJ2-1; TRBD2 aligns across 9 bases. J lost 14 bases, V lost 2 bases, and 10 bases had no gene match. The germline gives CDR1 LGHNA, CDR2 YNFKEQ. The CDR3 sequence is 14 residues long. CDR3 protein: CASSQSGISGSEFF. The CDR3 coding sequence is TGTGCCAGCAGCCAAAGCGGGATTAGCGGGAGTGAGTTCTTC.

CDR3 coding DNA: TGTGCCAGCAGTTATCCGGGGACAGATACGCAGTATTTT. It specifies CASSYPGTDTQYF. This chain connects TRBV6-6 to TRBJ2-3; D perhaps matches TRBD2 (5 bases). Germline V gives CDR1 MNHNY, CDR2 SVGAGI (reference sequence). V was cut by 3 bases and J by 3 bases, with 7 bases left in between. The CDR3 runs 13 residues.

The J gene is TRBJ1-3, the V gene TRBV29-1; D is uncertain. The CDR3 runs 15 residues. The V and J ends lost 6 bases and 2 bases respectively, with 17 bases between them. CDR1 and CDR2 from the germline V gene are SQVTM and ANQGSEA. DNA for the CDR3: TGCAGCGTGATGGCGGTCGAGATCGCTGGAAACACCATATATTTT. This encodes CSVMAVEIAGNTIYF.

The chain combines TRBV30 with TRBJ1-1; 9 bases are shared with TRBD1. In germline, CDR1 is GTSNPN, CDR2 SVGIG (reference sequence). J was trimmed by 5 bases and V by 8 bases; bases with no gene match: 3. There are 11 residues in the CDR3. The CDR3 DNA sequence: TGTGCCCGACAGGGGGAAACTGAAGCTTTCTTT. It yields the protein CARQGETEAFF. Full variable domain (remainder filled in from reference TRBV30 and TRBJ1-1): SQTIHQWPATLVQPVGSPLSLECTVEGTSNPNLYWYRQAAGRGLQLLFYSVGIGQISSEVPQNLSASRPQDRQFILSSKKLLLSDSGFYLCARQGETEAFFGQGTRLTVV.

This clone occurred a few times. The chain recombines TRBV4-3 with TRBJ2-1; TRBD2 matches 12 bases. CDR1 and CDR2 (germline): LGHNA, YSLEER. Unmatched junction bases numbered 8, after V lost 5 bases and J lost 9 bases. The CDR3 length is 15 residues. As DNA, the CDR3 is TGCGCCAGCAGCTCCAGGACTAGCGGGGCTGGTGAGCAGTTCTTC. This encodes CASSSRTSGAGEQFF.

The chain recombines TRBV29-1 with TRBJ1-2, with 10 positions matching TRBD1. Germline lookup yields CDR1 SQVTM and CDR2 ANQGSEA. The length of the CDR3 is 14 residues. Trimming at V came to 6 bases and at J to 5 bases, leaving 9 bases not matched to a gene. CDR3 sequence reads: CSVGPGQGSYGYTF. In DNA form, the CDR3 reads TGCAGCGTCGGTCCGGGACAGGGGTCTTATGGCTACACCTTC.

The genes are TRBV20-1 and TRBJ2-5; the D call may be TRBD1 or TRBD2 (6 bases each). Trimming left V 6 bases short and J 7 bases short, with 12 bases between. The length of the CDR3 is 11 residues. The germline V gene has CDR1 DFQATT and CDR2 SNEGSKA (reference sequence). CDR3 region: CSARRGRTQYF. The CDR3 DNA follows: TGCAGTGCCAGGAGGGGGAGGACCCAGTACTTC.

V usage is TRBV7-9 and J usage is TRBJ2-4; D might be TRBD1 or TRBD2, each matching 5 bases. The CDR3 spans 15 residues. Deletions cut 1 base from V and 6 bases from J, with 13 bases between. Germline V gene lookup returns CDR1 SEHNR and CDR2 FQNEAQ (reference sequence). CDR3 sequence reads: CASSLGGNPLNIQYF. Here the CDR3 DNA reads TGTGCCAGCAGCTTAGGGGGGAACCCATTAAACATTCAGTACTTC.

The V and J genes are TRBV7-9 and TRBJ2-2; D might be TRBD1 (5 bases). V gave up 1 base and J gave up 1 base, with 7 bases separating them. This CDR3 region has 15 residues. CDR1 and CDR2 (germline): SEHNR, FQNEAQ (reference sequence). The CDR3: CASSLVQGNTGELFF. DNA for the CDR3: TGTGCCAGCAGCTTAGTTCAGGGGAACACCGGGGAGCTGTTTTTT.

The gene calls are TRBV29-1 and TRBJ2-7; D possibly corresponds to TRBD1 (6 bases). The germline gives CDR1 SQVTM, CDR2 ANQGSEA. The CDR3 sequence is 14 residues long. The V end lost 4 bases, the J end lost 2 bases, and 15 bases lay between the germline ends. Here the CDR3 reads CSVAGSQGTYEQYF. The CDR3 DNA reads TGCAGCGTTGCGGGCTCACAGGGAACCTACGAGCAGTACTTC.

The rearrangement joins TRBV10-3 to TRBJ2-7; D might be TRBD2 (6 bases). Trimming removed 11 bases from V and 5 bases from J, with 19 bases in between. CDR1 is ENHRY, CDR2 SYGVKD, per germline. CDR3 length: 13 amino acids. CDR3: CALQEAGFHEQYF. CDR3 sequence (DNA): TGTGCCCTACAAGAGGCGGGGTTTCACGAGCAGTACTTC.

This clone turned up a few times. Other nucleotide sequences in the sample specify the same CDR3. The J gene is TRBJ1-5, the V gene TRBV29-1; weak D call: TRBD1 (5 bases). Germline values: CDR1 SQVTM, CDR2 ANQGSEA. The CDR3 is made up of 12 amino acids. V was cut by 6 bases and J by 4 bases, with 10 bases left in between. Here the CDR3 DNA reads TGCAGCGTCGGGGACGGTAATCAGCCCCAGCATTTT. Translating gives CSVGDGNQPQHF.

This clone was seen at least ten times. The chain combines TRBV5-1 with TRBJ2-2; maybe TRBD2 (5 bases). Trimming shortened V by 0 bases and J by 0 bases, and 18 bases separated the two germline ends. The CDR3 is 19 residues long. Germline CDR1 and CDR2: SGHRS and YFSETQ. The CDR3 DNA follows: TGCGCCAGCAGCTTGGCGCTCCGGACTCTGATATCGAACACCGGGGAGCTGTTTTTT. Its protein product is CASSLALRTLISNTGELFF.

The J gene is TRBJ1-1, the V gene TRBV4-2; D gene unclear. V shed 2 bases and J shed 8 bases, with 9 bases lying between them. This CDR3 region has 12 residues. In germline, CDR1 is LGHNA, CDR2 YNFKEQ. CDR3 DNA sequence: TGTGCCAGCAGCCAACACGCCGGGGAAGCTTTCTTT. It translates to CASSQHAGEAFF.

This clone was seen many times. The chain employs TRBV7-2 and TRBJ2-6, with 7 bases matching TRBD1. The trim removed 6 bases at V and 5 bases at J, leaving 16 bases unmatched. Germline values: CDR1 SGHTA, CDR2 FQGNSA. CDR3 length equals 18 residues. CDR3 DNA sequence: TGTGCCAGCAGGCCTGAACGGGACAGATCACTTTGGGCCAACGTCCTGACTTTC. Translated, it gives CASRPERDRSLWANVLTF.

A few counts support this clone. This chain uses TRBV7-8 with TRBJ2-1, with TRBD2 as a possible D gene (5 bases). The CDR3 extends over 14 amino acids. The germline V and J ends were trimmed by 2 bases and 9 bases, with 14 bases remaining between them. CDR1 SGHVS and CDR2 FQNEAQ come from the germline V gene. CDR3 protein: CASSLNAGPSEQFF. In DNA, the CDR3 is TGTGCCAGCAGCTTAAACGCGGGCCCTTCTGAGCAGTTCTTC.

The rearrangement joins TRBV9 to TRBJ1-2; 7 bases fit TRBD1. The V gene's germline CDR1 is SGDLS and CDR2 YYNGEE. There are 13 residues in the CDR3. The V segment lost 3 bases and the J segment 5 bases; nucleotides outside the gene matches: 4. DNA for the CDR3: TGTGCCAGCAGCGACCTACAGGGGTATGGCTACACCTTC. The encoded protein is CASSDLQGYGYTF.

The genes are TRBV28 and TRBJ2-5; D is ambiguous. The CDR3 is 13 residues long. V lost 10 bases and J lost 4, with 16 bases in between. Germline assignment: CDR1 MDHEN and CDR2 SYDVKM. The CDR3 region is CATGGTVGETQYF. The CDR3 DNA is TGTGCCACAGGCGGAACCGTCGGAGAGACCCAGTACTTC.

The gene calls are TRBV5-1 and TRBJ2-5; 9 nucleotides match TRBD2. Unmatched junction bases numbered 12, after V lost 4 bases and J lost 5 bases. The germline gives CDR1 SGHRS, CDR2 YFSETQ. The CDR3 spans 16 residues. CDR3 sequence: CASSGEGPAGGETQYF. The CDR3 DNA sequence: TGCGCCAGCAGCGGGGAGGGCCCAGCGGGAGGCGAGACCCAGTACTTC.

This chain's CDR3 is CASSVAQGEQYF. CDR3 DNA: TGTGCCAGCAGTGTCGCCCAGGGCGAGCAGTACTTC. This chain connects TRBV2 to TRBJ2-7; a possible D gene is TRBD1 (5 bases). The ends were cut back, 4 bases at V and 6 bases at J, with 10 bases in the middle. CDR1 SNHLY and CDR2 FYNNEI come from the germline V gene. This CDR3 is 12 amino acids long.

The rearrangement joins TRBV29-1 to TRBJ2-3; D gene unclear. The CDR3 length is 11 residues. The germline gives CDR1 SQVTM, CDR2 ANQGSEA. CDR3: CWAAISDTQYF. In DNA form, the CDR3 reads TGCTGGGCGGCGATCTCAGATACGCAGTATTTT.

This clone has just a few counts. The genes are TRBV7-9 and TRBJ1-1; maybe TRBD1 (6 bases). Germline CDR1 and CDR2: SEHNR and FQNEAQ (reference sequence). The V gene lost 5 bases and the J gene lost 5 bases, with 12 bases spanning the gap. The CDR3 extends over 13 amino acids. This CDR3 reads CASSIQGETEAFF. Here the CDR3 DNA reads TGTGCCAGCAGCATACAGGGAGAAACTGAAGCTTTCTTT.

This clone appeared a few times. V gene TRBV29-1 combines with J gene TRBJ2-3; 9 nucleotides align to TRBD2. CDR3 length: 14 residues. The ends lost 4 bases at V and 5 bases at J; junction bases unmatched: 7. CDR1 and CDR2 from the germline V gene are SQVTM and ANQGSEA. CDR3 amino acids: CSVVRLAGRDTQYF. The CDR3, as DNA: TGCAGCGTTGTACGGCTAGCGGGGCGAGATACGCAGTATTTT.

In this sample, this clone turned up a few times. The rearrangement links TRBV5-4 to TRBJ2-2; TRBD1 agrees at 7 bases. After removal of 9 bases from V and 6 bases from J, the junction contained 11 bases not matched to a gene. Germline V CDR1 and CDR2: SGHNT, YYREEE (reference sequence). The CDR3 runs 14 residues. CDR3 nucleotide sequence: TGTGCCACCTCACAAGGGGGCGCGGCCGGGGAGCTGTTTTTT. This translates into CATSQGGAAGELFF.

The chain recombines TRBV4-3 with TRBJ2-6, with TRBD1 as a possible D gene (5 bases). CDR3 length: 15 residues. Germline V lookup: CDR1 LGHNA, CDR2 YSLEER. The V and J ends lost 4 bases and 12 bases respectively, with 19 bases between them. CDR3 residues: CASSLILSGIGVLTF. The CDR3 nucleotides read TGCGCCAGCAGCCTCATTTTGTCAGGGATCGGCGTCCTGACTTTC.

The V and J genes are TRBV29-1 and TRBJ2-7; D is ambiguous. Germline CDR1 reads SQVTM; CDR2 reads ANQGSEA. V lost 4 bases to trimming and J lost 2 bases, with 24 bases between them. This CDR3 region has 17 residues. CDR3 nucleotide sequence: TGCAGCGTTGGCGTTTTTAGGTCCCCTACGGTGCCCTACGAGCAGTACTTC. Encoded protein: CSVGVFRSPTVPYEQYF.